The TCR beta chain under discussion was sequenced for a study of blood T cell repertoires in COVID-19. Study context: Italy, Spain and the United States were the sources of the convalescent and acute COVID-19 samples. Sample material is recorded as cDNA or gDNA derived from T cells, B-cell-depleted T cells, or PBMCs.

V was pared by 4 bases and J by 1 base, with 3 bases of the junction left unmatched. The CDR3 runs 15 residues. The germline V gene encodes CDR1 LGHNA and CDR2 YNFKEQ. Original analysis: Reference gene primers were amplified, and this amplification served to estimate nucleated cell counts. The assay was immunoSEQ multiplex PCR, and TCRdb's table has in-frame clones only and misses some. V and J calls and clone size come straight from that table; D and trimming were deduced from the DNA. Seen here are 90,000 to 150,000 clones, around 86% observed once, and the top ten hold under 13%. V gene TRBV4-2 combines with J gene TRBJ2-3; 9 bases are a match to TRBD1. The sequencing input was peripheral blood. This TCR derives from a man older than 75 with acute or convalescent COVID-19. CDR3 sequence reads: CASSPRDRGTDTQYF. CDR3 DNA: TGTGCCAGCAGCCCCAGGGACAGGGGCACAGATACGCAGTATTTT.